This T cell receptor (beta chain) came from a study of cytomegalovirus exposure and HLA in healthy donors (dated by TCRdb to the late 2010s). General notes on the study: An earlier analysis of some 600 of the donors reported 250 to 350 Gb of sequence data and 90 million to 120 million unique TCR beta sequences obtained from about 179 million T cells. HLA typing covered class I and class II loci at four-digit resolution. Every repertoire in the discovery cohort had been generated on one and the same sequencing platform. In addition to the first cohort of roughly 670 subjects, a separate validation cohort of 120 different subjects was used. The study was designed to test whether signatures of past pathogen exposure could be identified by cataloging public T cell receptors. Typing coverage differed by locus: A, B, C, DRB1 and DQB1 were typed in about 620-630 donors, DQA1 in roughly 500, DPA1 in nearly 610, and DPB1 in approximately 450. The genetic ancestry cluster associated with self-reported Caucasian donors included roughly four fifths of the 398 genotyped donors. An earlier analysis of several hundred of the donors applied high-throughput TCR beta sequencing to assess whether each TCR beta V gene segment acted as functional or pseudogenic. A handful of DR-DQ haplotypes were handled as single units for association and clustering because linkage in the cohort was strong. In the later analysis, no new phenotypic data were used to find candidate immune exposures; instead, reliance was placed on TCR beta sequences and their occurrence across donors. The study profiled the T cell repertoires of under 850 subjects by immunosequencing and related them to cytomegalovirus serostatus. Genome-wide SNP genotypes for about 60% of the roughly 700 donors were used in a later genetic analysis, which treated that subset as a discovery cohort. A later analysis re-examined previously published TCR beta repertoires from about 670 donors and added high-resolution HLA genotyping to investigate patterns of TCR occurrence. Donor age, sex, ethnicity and CMV serostatus were compiled together with the repertoire data. Across around 400 genotyped donors of the cohort, an average of approximately 240,000 unique TCR beta nucleotide sequences per donor were sequenced, and approximately 17% of those sequences were non-productive. High-throughput TCR immunosequencing, statistical association of individual TCRs with disease status, and machine learning were combined to predict cytomegalovirus infection status. About 300 gigabases of sequencing data and 70 million to 85 million unique TCR sequences were included in an early release covering about 600 HLA-typed donors.

Libraries came from the immunoSEQ multiplex PCR assay. For the multiplex PCR, a mixture combining 60 forward primers for TCR Vbeta segments and 13 reverse primers for TCR Jbeta segments was used. The CDR3 region of rearranged TCR beta genes was amplified from genomic DNA by a multiplex PCR assay. The amplified TCR beta libraries were sequenced on the Illumina HiSeq System as 87-base-pair reads. In the paper's pipeline: A later analysis counted about 80 million unique TCR beta chains across the roughly 700 repertoires, and 9 million to 14 million of these chains were shared by at least two donors. To remove PCR and sequencing errors, raw reads were error-corrected and collapsed into unique sequences using a nearest-neighbor algorithm that merged closely related sequences. To assign V, D and J gene segments, CDR3 sequences were aligned to IMGT reference sequences. For a sequence to be retained, at least a six-nucleotide match to both a V gene segment and a J gene segment was required. Rearrangements were classified as productive when the CDR3 lacked stop codons and remained in frame with V and J, and all other rearrangements were classified as non-productive. Following IMGT convention, CDR3 was defined as the stretch from the second conserved V-encoded cysteine up to the conserved J-encoded phenylalanine. The earlier analysis of roughly 590 of the donors excluded any sequence lacking an unambiguous match to a single V gene segment. In an earlier analysis of some 590 of the donors, V segments were called functional above 56.7% productive rearrangements and were called segregating when the between-donor standard deviation exceeded 5%. To diagnose cytomegalovirus status from the catalog of TCR beta chain sequences, a statistical classification framework was built. V and J gene assignment, in a later analysis, came from comparing TCR nucleotide sequences with IMGT/GENE-DB human TR gene sequences. Using the TCRdist pipeline, a later analysis assigned CDR3 sequences along with most-parsimonious VDJ recombination scenarios. In a later analysis, each TCR beta chain was defined by its CDR3 amino acid sequence together with its V-gene family, and reads lacking a unique V-gene family were excluded. As a way to deal with suspected cross-contamination and a sequencing artifact, a later analysis dropped nearly 600 nucleotide sequences that were highly shared and had low generation probability. For each public chain, a later analysis derived a clonal expansion index from normalized ranks of inferred template counts within each repertoire. Generation probabilities in a later analysis came from a VDJ recombination model fitted to out-of-frame rearrangements, and those results were checked against IGoR. In a later analysis, TCR-TCR, TCR-HLA and TCR-CMV co-occurrence was scored with hypergeometric tests, and a repertoire-size bias correction was applied to TCR pairs. In a later analysis, false discovery rates were estimated by permuting HLA or CMV assignments 20 times. A later analysis grouped co-occurring TCRs with DBSCAN, adding TCRdist sequence similarity when clustering within HLA-allele-positive subsets. For co-occurrence clustering, repertoires with fewer than 30,000 or more than 120,000 public chains were excluded, along with a handful of repertoires with anomalous nucleotide sharing. TCRdb holds this immuneACCESS table with in-frame rearrangements only. Some clones are missing; in checked studies, unresolved V genes explain under half, and the rest has no known cause. V, J and clone size are taken as reported in that table, and D and trimming were inferred from the DNA itself. This sample holds around 150,000 clones; around 60% were observed only once. The ten largest clonotypes hold roughly 7% of the sample.

The CDR3 has 18 amino acids, counting the end cysteine and phenylalanine. Only CDR3 DNA remains: 54 bases, in frame from the first base. Based on the germline V gene (reference sequence), the CDR1 and CDR2 sequences are GTSNPN and SVGIG. The junction shows trimming of 0 bases on V and 2 bases on J, and the gene matches do not reach 10 bases of it. This clone is a singleton in its sample. Its antigen remains undetermined. No base-level quality is on record; no much larger clone is a single base apart. The cohort comprised more than 550 healthy bone marrow donors. Cohort members were all nominally healthy when sampled, although unrecorded immune exposures were likely present. The donor tested CMV seropositive, placing the donor among the approximately 290 seropositive members of the cohort. A peripheral blood sample was provided by each donor, and peripheral blood mononuclear cells were used for TCR beta sequencing. The Qiagen DNeasy Blood Extraction Kit was used to extract genomic DNA from the blood cell samples.

General conclusions and limits of the study: An earlier analysis of approximately 540 of the donors showed that most TCR beta V segments appeared in productive rearrangements either about 90% or about 30% of the time, which broadly matched IMGT annotations. Most TCR sequences were seen in very few donors, while some public TCRs were found in many individuals. Cytomegalovirus status was reported to be diagnosed by the classifier with high specificity and sensitivity in both the original and validation cohorts. According to a later analysis, TCR association rates differed among HLA loci, with DRB1 alleles showing the most associated TCRs and HLA-C alleles showing the fewest. About 15 rarely observed V segments, including chromosome 9 orphons, were excluded from the earlier analysis of a few hundred of the donors because counts were too low. The study gave a list of under 200 TCR beta chains associated with cytomegalovirus. The cohort was sequenced for TCR beta chains only, and without alpha or paired-chain data the features that could be detected were limited. A further reported finding was that TCR beta sequences accurately predicted the HLA-A and HLA-B alleles for most subjects in the first cohort. A later analysis reported that several top co-occurrence clusters appeared linked to parvovirus B19, influenza, CMV and Epstein-Barr virus. Immune exposure information for the cohort was limited to CMV serostatus. When HLA alleles, especially DR and DQ, strongly co-occurred, TCR associations were difficult to assign to individual alleles. A later genetic analysis associated a missense DCLRE1C variant with V-gene and J-gene trimming of TCR beta chains, and an independent cohort replicated the association. A later analysis found that most CMV-associated TCR beta chains appeared HLA-restricted, with HLA associations seemingly driven largely by CMV exposure. The 87-base-pair reads could not distinguish some IMGT-functional V segments, including TRBV6-2 and TRBV6-3, so those segments were excluded. According to the authors, the approach could potentially be generalized to other disease states and immunological phenotypes. A later genetic analysis reported fewer N-insertions in productive TCRs among donors in an Asian-associated ancestry cluster than the roughly 620-donor mean. A few of the identified cytomegalovirus-associated TCR beta chains were confirmed in vitro to be specific for cytomegalovirus antigens. A cluster of highly shared sequence variants was judged likely to be a technical artifact of the sequencing pipeline. Correlated functional status among segregating V segments might be attributable to linkage disequilibrium, but an unknown experimental factor could not be ruled out. Specific HLA alleles were associated with some 15,000 TCR beta sequences at a false discovery rate of 0.05 in a later analysis. Compared with equally common non-associated chains, HLA-associated TCR beta chains in a later analysis were more clonally expanded and had lower generation probabilities. Because HLA typing was unavailable for some donors at each locus, only the typed subset was used in association tests. The presence/absence analyses assumed that sequencing depth was roughly uniform across donors, and that assumption may not be true.

This clonotype originated in a woman aged 55-70 years in good health and CMV-seropositive. Sequencing was done on a sample of PBMCs. In this chain, TRBV30 is recombined with TRBJ2-1, and 10 bases in between align with TRBD2. The CDR3 region reads CAWSVRSAGGPPYNEQFF. The DNA sequence follows: TGTGCCTGGAGTGTACGCTCAGCGGGAGGGCCCCCCTACAATGAGCAGTTCTTC.